One and the same sample provided the 4 T cell receptor beta chains below, sequenced in a study of T cell changes during pregnancy in multiple sclerosis. Produced via immunoSEQ multiplex PCR; TCRdb's table is partial and in-frame only. The repertoire holds 100,000 to 140,000 clones, with roughly 92% as singletons. The material sequenced was peripheral blood, taken in the third trimester of pregnancy. The receptors shown here come from a female donor in good health, enrolled as a control in a pregnancy study.

The CDR3 here is CASSFPGRQVKAFF. DNA for the CDR3: TGTGCCAGCAGCTTTCCGGGACGACAGGTCAAAGCTTTCTTT. The V and J genes are TRBV7-2 and TRBJ1-1; possibly TRBD1 for D (6 bases). The CDR3 totals 14 residues. V gave up 3 bases and J gave up 9 bases, with 17 bases separating them. Germline V gene data show CDR1 as SGHTA and CDR2 as FQGNSA. Supplemented by reference TRBV7-2 and TRBJ1-1, the full variable domain reads GAGVSQSPSNKVTEKGKDVELRCDPISGHTALYWYRQSLGQGLEFLIYFQGNSAPDKSGLPSDRFSAERTGGSVSTLTIQRTQQEDSAVYLCASSFPGRQVKAFFGQGTRLTVV.

The CDR3 region is CASSFKQTLNTGELFF. The CDR3 DNA reads TGTGCCAGCAGCTTTAAACAGACACTCAACACCGGGGAGCTGTTTTTT. The V call is TRBV7-3, the J call TRBJ2-2; no definite D call. With 3 bases removed from V and 2 bases from J, the gap between germline ends came to 13 bases. The CDR3 is 16 amino acids. Per germline, CDR1 SGHTA and CDR2 FQGTGA.

The rearrangement joins TRBV11-3 to TRBJ1-2; 8 nucleotides align to TRBD1. CDR1 is SGHNT, CDR2 YENEEA, per germline. Germline trimming cut 8 bases from V and 4 bases from J; bases unmatched to any gene: 12. The CDR3 has 15 amino acids. The CDR3 region is CASSSGGSPGYGYTF. In DNA, the CDR3 is TGTGCCAGCTCGTCAGGGGGCTCCCCTGGCTATGGCTACACCTTC.

The chain combines TRBV15 with TRBJ2-3; D gene uncertain. Germline CDR1 reads LNHNV; CDR2 reads YYDKDF (reference sequence). V gave up 0 bases and J gave up 3 bases, with 7 bases separating them. The CDR3 loop spans 14 amino acids. Here the CDR3 reads CATSRDPRTDTQYF. For the CDR3, the DNA is TGTGCCACCAGCAGAGATCCCAGGACAGATACGCAGTATTTT.